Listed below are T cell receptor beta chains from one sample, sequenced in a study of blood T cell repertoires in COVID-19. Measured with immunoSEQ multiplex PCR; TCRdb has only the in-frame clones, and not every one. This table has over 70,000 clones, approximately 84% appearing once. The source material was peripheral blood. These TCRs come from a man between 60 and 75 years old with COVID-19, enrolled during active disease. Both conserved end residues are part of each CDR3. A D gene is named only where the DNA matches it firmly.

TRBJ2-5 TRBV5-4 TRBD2 TGTGCCAGCGCCTCTGGCCGGGGGGGCCAAGAGACCCAGTACTTC CASASGRGGQETQYF
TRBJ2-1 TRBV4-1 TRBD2 TGCGCCAGCAGCCACGTCCGAGTGGCGGAGCGGGGGGTTAATGAGCAGTTCTTC CASSHVRVAERGVNEQFF
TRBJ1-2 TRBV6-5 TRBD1 TGTGCCAGCAGTCAGGGGGACTATGGCTACACCTTC CASSQGDYGYTF
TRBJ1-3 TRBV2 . TGTGCCAGCAGTCAGGGGACAACTGCTGGAAACACCATATATTTT CASSQGTTAGNTIYF
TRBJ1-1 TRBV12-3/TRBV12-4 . TGTGCCAGCAGTTTAGGCACTACCACTGAAGCTTTCTTT CASSLGTTTEAFF
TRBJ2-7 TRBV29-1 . TGCAGCGTCGGGGTTAGGATGCGGGCCGAGCAGTACTTC CSVGVRMRAEQYF
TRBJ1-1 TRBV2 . TGTGCCAGCAGTCCCTATGATGCAGCTTTCTTT CASSPYDAAFF
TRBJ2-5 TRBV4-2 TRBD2 TGTGCCAGCAGCCAAGGCGGGACTAGCGGATACCAAGAGACCCAGTACTTC CASSQGGTSGYQETQYF
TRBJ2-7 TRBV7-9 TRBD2 TGTGCCAGCAGCTCGGGACTAGCGGGAGTGGTCTACGAGCAGTACTTC CASSSGLAGVVYEQYF
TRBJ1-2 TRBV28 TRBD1 TGTGCCAGCAGGCCGGGACAGGAGTATGGCTACACCTTC CASRPGQEYGYTF
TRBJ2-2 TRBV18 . TGTGCCAGCTCACCAGACCGACGGGGAATAAACACCGGGGAGCTGTTTTTT CASSPDRRGINTGELFF
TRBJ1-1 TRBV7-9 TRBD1 TGTGCCAGCAGTCGGGACAGGAACACTGAAGCTTTCTTT CASSRDRNTEAFF
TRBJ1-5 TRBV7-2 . TGTGCCAGCAGCATGAGTTCGACAGGCACTAGCAATCAGCCCCAGCATTTT CASSMSSTGTSNQPQHF
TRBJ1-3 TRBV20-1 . TGCAGTGCTAGAGATGGGCCACTCATATATTTT CSARDGPLIYF
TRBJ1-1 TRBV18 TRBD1 TGTGCCAGCTCACAGACAGGGGGGAACACTGAAGCTTTCTTT CASSQTGGNTEAFF
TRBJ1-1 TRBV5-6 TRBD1 TGTGCCAGCAGCTTGACAGGGGGCGGCACTGAAGCTTTCTTT CASSLTGGGTEAFF
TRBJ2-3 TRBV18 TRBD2 TGTGCCAGCTCACCGACAGCGGGACGTAGCACAGATACGCAGTATTTT CASSPTAGRSTDTQYF